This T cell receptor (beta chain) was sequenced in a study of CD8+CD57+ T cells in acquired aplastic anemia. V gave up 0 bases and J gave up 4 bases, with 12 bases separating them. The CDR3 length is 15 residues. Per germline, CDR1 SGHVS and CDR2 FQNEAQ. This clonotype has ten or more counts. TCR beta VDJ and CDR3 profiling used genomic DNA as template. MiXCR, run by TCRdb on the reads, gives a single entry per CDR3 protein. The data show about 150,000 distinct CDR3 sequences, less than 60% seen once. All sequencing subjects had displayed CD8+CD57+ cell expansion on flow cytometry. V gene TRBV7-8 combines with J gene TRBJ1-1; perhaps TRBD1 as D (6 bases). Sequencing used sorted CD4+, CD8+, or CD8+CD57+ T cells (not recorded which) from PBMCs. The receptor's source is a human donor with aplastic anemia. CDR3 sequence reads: CASSLALTGGTEAFF. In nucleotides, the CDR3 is TGTGCCAGCAGCTTAGCGCTGACAGGTGGCACTGAAGCTTTCTTT. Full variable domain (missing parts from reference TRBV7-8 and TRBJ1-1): GAGVSQSPRYKVAKRGQDVALRCDPISGHVSLFWYQQALGQGPEFLTYFQNEAQLDKSGLPSDRFFAERPEGSVSTLKIQRTQQEDSAVYLCASSLALTGGTEAFFGQGTRLTVV.